The T cell receptor (beta chain) described here comes from a study of shared clonotypes between healthy human individuals. CD8 memory was a combination of CD45RO+ cells and CCR7-negative CD45RA+ TemRA cells. CDR1 and CDR2 (germline): MDHEN, SYDVKM. V gave up 2 bases and J gave up 3 bases, with 7 bases separating them. The CDR3 has 14 amino acids. Replicate PCRs for sorted subsets used about 200 ng DNA; this equaled about 30,000 T cell genomes. This table comes from immunoSEQ multiplex PCR, and its TCRdb copy is limited to in-frame clones, with some not included. The table records fewer than 350,000 clones, roughly 91% of them present only once.

The receptor comes from a man younger than 30 in good health. The genes are TRBV28 and TRBJ1-4; D call uncertain. The material sequenced was memory CD8+ T cells sorted from blood. Subset here: CD45RO+ cells pooled with CCR7-negative TemRA cells. The CDR3 loop is CASSLGGSNEKLFF. CDR3 nucleotide sequence: TGTGCCAGCAGTTTAGGAGGGTCTAATGAAAAACTGTTTTTT.